Listed below are T cell receptor beta chains from one sample, sequenced in a study of T cells expressing NK-cell markers. TCRdb reprocessed the 5' RACE reads and stores each CDR3 protein as one record, lacking DNA. The sample table sets out fewer than 300,000 distinct CDR3 sequences. The source material was blood T cells: a sorted CD56 or NKG2C T cell subset, CD4+ or CD8+ T cells, or bulk PBMC T cells (not recorded which). These receptor sequences come from a woman between 18 and 75 years old in good health. The CDR3 runs from the conserved cysteine through the conserved F or W.

j_gene	v_gene	CDR3aa
TRBJ1-4	TRBV20-1	CSARDPGRGLEKLFF
TRBJ1-3	TRBV28	CASSFRAGSGNTIYF
TRBJ1-5	TRBV7-2	CASSLNKGRDQPQHF
TRBJ2-7	TRBV4-3	CASSQIPSASSYEQYF
TRBJ2-7	TRBV19	CASSVADGAYEQYF
TRBJ2-1	TRBV5-1	CASSPPSGGVDEQFF
TRBJ2-1	TRBV7-2	CASSPRTVGYNEQFF
TRBJ1-1	TRBV10-3	CAISEFQGAGTEAFF
TRBJ2-3	TRBV6-1	CASSEYGGATTDTQYF
TRBJ1-6	TRBV5-6	CASSFWFGGSSYNSPLHF
TRBJ2-5	TRBV20-1	CSARGGKTQYF
TRBJ2-5	TRBV29-1	CSVETGQGKETQYF
TRBJ2-1	TRBV28	CASLGLAGASSYNEQFF
TRBJ2-2	TRBV5-4	CASSLGGTANTGELFF
TRBJ1-4	TRBV5-5	CASSLRMGGDEKLFF
TRBJ2-3	TRBV4-3	CASSRRGGPISSPDTQYF
TRBJ1-1	TRBV29-1	CSAGQASNTEAFF
TRBJ2-3	TRBV30	CAWTNRGLTDTQYF
TRBJ2-5	TRBV12-3/TRBV12-4	CASSFGHPSETQYF
TRBJ2-1	TRBV19	CASSWSETANEQFF
TRBJ1-1	TRBV7-9	CASSVVGEAFF
TRBJ2-5	TRBV30	CAWSVLSVTETQYF
TRBJ2-1	TRBV7-2	CASSLVFLGDEQFF
TRBJ2-7	TRBV11-2	CASSLRGLASYEQYF
TRBJ2-6	TRBV24-1	CATSDLLDSLRISGANVLTF
TRBJ2-2	TRBV29-1	CSVETSGGSFTGELFF
TRBJ2-1	TRBV7-2	CASSLVTQRVVF
TRBJ1-1	TRBV5-1	CASRNGTAFWNTEAFF
TRBJ1-1	TRBV7-3	CASSLTLLSGSTEAFF
TRBJ2-7	TRBV28	CASSLGTTLPPYEQYF
TRBJ2-2	TRBV4-2	CASSQALGGATGELFF
TRBJ2-5	TRBV29-1	CSVGRGGETQYF
TRBJ1-4	TRBV14	CASSRIGQGATNEKLFF
TRBJ1-6	TRBV11-2	CASSLVLRGNNSPLHF
TRBJ1-1	TRBV7-3	CASSLGGAGLSEAFF
TRBJ2-2	TRBV7-2	CASSLARKNTGELFF
TRBJ2-1	TRBV5-1	CASSIGTDNEQFF
TRBJ1-5	TRBV7-9	CASTEWGTGINQPQHF
TRBJ1-5	TRBV7-9	CASSLNGGYNQPQHF
TRBJ2-3	TRBV11-2	CASSLGVSHASTDTQYF
TRBJ1-6	TRBV6-1	CASSAGREVGSPLHF
TRBJ2-5	TRBV29-1	CSVEQEETQYF
TRBJ2-1	TRBV5-1	CASNRDGNNEQFF
TRBJ1-5	TRBV7-6	CASSLGGGRPQHF
TRBJ1-1	TRBV7-2	CASSLTGGTEAFF
TRBJ1-6	TRBV7-2	CASTFRDSKNSPLHF
TRBJ2-7	TRBV6-1	CASTRAGGPHEQYF
TRBJ2-3	TRBV12-3/TRBV12-4	CASSPSGASTDTQYF
TRBJ2-3	TRBV3-1	CASAPTRASTDTQYF
TRBJ2-7	TRBV5-6	CASSLEAGRSYEQYF
TRBJ2-3	TRBV2	CASSAAGESTDTQYF
TRBJ2-5	TRBV29-1	CSVEAMGPETQYF
TRBJ2-1	TRBV2	CASSEAPSGRLYEQFF
TRBJ2-6	TRBV7-9	CASSARTGSSGANVLTF